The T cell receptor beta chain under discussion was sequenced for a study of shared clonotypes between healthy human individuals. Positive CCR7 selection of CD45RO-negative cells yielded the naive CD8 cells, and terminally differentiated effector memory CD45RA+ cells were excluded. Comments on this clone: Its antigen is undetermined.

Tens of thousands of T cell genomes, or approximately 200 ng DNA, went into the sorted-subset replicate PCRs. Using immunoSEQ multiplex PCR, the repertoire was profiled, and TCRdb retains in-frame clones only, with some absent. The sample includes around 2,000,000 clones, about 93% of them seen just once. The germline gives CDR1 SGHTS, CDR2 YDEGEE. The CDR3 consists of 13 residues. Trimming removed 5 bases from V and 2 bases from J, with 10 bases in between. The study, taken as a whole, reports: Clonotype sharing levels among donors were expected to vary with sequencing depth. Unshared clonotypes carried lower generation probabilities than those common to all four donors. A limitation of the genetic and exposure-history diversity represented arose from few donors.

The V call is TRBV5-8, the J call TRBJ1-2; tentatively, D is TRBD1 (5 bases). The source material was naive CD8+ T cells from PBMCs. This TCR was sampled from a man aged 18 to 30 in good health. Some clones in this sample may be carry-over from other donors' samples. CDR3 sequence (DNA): TGTGCCAGCAGGTGGGGCCGAAACTATGGCTACACCTTC. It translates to CASRWGRNYGYTF. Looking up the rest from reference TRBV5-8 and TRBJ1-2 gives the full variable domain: EAGVTQSPTHLIKTRGQQATLRCSPISGHTSVYWYQQALGLGLQFLLWYDEGEERNRGNFPPRFSGRQFPNYSSELNVNALELEDSALYLCASRWGRNYGYTFGSGTRLTVV.